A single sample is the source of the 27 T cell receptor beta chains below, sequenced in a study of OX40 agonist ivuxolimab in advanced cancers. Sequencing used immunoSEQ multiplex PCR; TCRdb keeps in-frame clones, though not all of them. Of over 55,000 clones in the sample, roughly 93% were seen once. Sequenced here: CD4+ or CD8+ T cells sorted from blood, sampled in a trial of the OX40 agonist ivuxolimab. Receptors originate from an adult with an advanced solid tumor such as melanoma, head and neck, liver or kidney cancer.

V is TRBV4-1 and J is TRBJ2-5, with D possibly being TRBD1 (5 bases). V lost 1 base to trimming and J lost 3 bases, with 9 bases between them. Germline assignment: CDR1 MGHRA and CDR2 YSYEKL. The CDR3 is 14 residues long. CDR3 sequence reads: CASSQVTTEETQYF. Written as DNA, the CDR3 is TGCGCCAGCAGCCAAGTTACGACAGAAGAGACCCAGTACTTC.

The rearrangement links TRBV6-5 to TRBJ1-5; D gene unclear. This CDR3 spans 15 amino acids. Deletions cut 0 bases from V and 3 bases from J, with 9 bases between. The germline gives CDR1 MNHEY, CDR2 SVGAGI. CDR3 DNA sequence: TGTGCCAGCAGTTACTCGCGGGGAACCAATCAGCCCCAGCATTTT. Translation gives CASSYSRGTNQPQHF.

CDR3 region: CSVEEFTGELFF. As DNA, the CDR3 is TGCAGCGTTGAAGAGTTCACCGGGGAGCTGTTTTTT. This chain links TRBV29-1 with TRBJ2-2; D gene unclear. The V gene lost 0 bases and the J gene lost 4 bases, with 3 bases spanning the gap. The germline CDR1 and CDR2 sequences are SQVTM and ANQGSEA. This CDR3 contains 12 residues.

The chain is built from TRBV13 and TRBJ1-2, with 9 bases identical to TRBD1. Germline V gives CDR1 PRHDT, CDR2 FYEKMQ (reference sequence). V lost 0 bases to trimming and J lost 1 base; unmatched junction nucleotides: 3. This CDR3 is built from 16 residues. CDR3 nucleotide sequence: TGTGCCAGCAGCTTAGGGACAGGGGGATTTAACTATGGCTACACCTTC. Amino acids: CASSLGTGGFNYGYTF.

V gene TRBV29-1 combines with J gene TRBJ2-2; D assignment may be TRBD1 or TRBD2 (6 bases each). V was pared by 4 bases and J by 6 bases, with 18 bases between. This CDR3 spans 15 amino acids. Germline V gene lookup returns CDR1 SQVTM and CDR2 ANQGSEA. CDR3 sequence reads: CSVGGAGVRAGELFF. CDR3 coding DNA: TGCAGCGTTGGGGGGGCAGGCGTAAGGGCCGGGGAGCTGTTTTTT.

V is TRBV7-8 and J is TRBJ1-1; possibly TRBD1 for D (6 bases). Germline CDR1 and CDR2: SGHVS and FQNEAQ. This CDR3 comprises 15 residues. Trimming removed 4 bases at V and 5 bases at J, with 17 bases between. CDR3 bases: TGTGCCAGCAGCTGGCTCGGGGGGGCGAAGACTGAAGCTTTCTTT. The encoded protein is CASSWLGGAKTEAFF.

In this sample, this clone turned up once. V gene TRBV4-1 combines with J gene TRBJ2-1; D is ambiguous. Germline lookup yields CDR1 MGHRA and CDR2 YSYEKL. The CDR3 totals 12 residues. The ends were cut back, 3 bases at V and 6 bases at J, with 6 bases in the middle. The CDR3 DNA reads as TGCGCCAGCAGCCAGGCCCTCAATGAGCAGTTCTTC. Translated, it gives CASSQALNEQFF.

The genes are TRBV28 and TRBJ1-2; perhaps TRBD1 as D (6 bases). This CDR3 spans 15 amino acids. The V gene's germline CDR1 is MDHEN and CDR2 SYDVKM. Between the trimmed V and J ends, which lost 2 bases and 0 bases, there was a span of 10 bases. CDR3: CASSLGQTANYGYTF. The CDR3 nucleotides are TGTGCCAGCAGTTTAGGACAGACAGCTAACTATGGCTACACCTTC.

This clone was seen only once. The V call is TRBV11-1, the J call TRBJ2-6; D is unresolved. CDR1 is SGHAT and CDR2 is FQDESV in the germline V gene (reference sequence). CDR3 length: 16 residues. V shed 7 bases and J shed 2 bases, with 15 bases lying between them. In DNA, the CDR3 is TGTGCCAGCACCCCCAGCGCGGAAACTGGGGCCAACGTCCTGACTTTC. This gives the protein CASTPSAETGANVLTF.

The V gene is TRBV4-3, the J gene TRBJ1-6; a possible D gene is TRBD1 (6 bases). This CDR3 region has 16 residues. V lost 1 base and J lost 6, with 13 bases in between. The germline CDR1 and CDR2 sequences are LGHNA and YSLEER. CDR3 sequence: CASSQGAGEGNSPLHF. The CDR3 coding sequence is TGCGCCAGCAGCCAAGGTGCAGGGGAGGGTAATTCACCCCTCCACTTT.

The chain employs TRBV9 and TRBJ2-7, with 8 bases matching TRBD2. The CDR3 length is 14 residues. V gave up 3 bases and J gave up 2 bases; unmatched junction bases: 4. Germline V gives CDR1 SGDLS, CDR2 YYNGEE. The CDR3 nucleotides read TGTGCCAGCAGCGGACTAGCGTTTCCCTACGAGCAGTACTTC. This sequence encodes CASSGLAFPYEQYF.

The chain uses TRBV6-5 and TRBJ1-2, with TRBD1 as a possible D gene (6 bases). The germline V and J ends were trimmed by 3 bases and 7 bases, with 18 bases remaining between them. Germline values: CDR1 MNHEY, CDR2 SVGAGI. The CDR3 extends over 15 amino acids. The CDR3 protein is CASSYYLGAQTGYTF. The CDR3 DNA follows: TGTGCCAGCAGTTATTATCTGGGGGCGCAAACTGGCTACACCTTC.

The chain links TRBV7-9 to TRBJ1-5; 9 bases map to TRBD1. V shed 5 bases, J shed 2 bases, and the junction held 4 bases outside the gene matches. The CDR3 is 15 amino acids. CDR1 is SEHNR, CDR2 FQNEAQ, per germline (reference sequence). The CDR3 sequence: CASSQGQGGNQPQHF. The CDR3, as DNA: TGTGCCAGCAGCCAGGGACAGGGTGGCAATCAGCCCCAGCATTTT.

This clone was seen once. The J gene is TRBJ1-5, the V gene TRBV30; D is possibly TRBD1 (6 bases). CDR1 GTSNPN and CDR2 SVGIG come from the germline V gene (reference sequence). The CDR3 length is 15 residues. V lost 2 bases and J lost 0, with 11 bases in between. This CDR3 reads CAWSPQGYSNQPQHF. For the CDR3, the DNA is TGTGCCTGGAGTCCACAGGGTTATAGCAATCAGCCCCAGCATTTT.

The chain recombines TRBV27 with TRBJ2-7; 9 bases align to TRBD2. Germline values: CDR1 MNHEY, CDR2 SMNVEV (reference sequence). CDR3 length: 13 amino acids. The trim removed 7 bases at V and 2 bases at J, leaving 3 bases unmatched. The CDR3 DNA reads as TGTGCCAGCAAGCCTAGCGGGGCCTACGAGCAGTACTTC. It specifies CASKPSGAYEQYF.

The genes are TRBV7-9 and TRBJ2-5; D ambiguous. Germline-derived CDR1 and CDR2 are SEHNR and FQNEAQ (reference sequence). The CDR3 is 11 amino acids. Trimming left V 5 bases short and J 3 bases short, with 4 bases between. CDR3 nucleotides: TGTGCCAGCAGCCCCAAAGAGACCCAGTACTTC. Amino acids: CASSPKETQYF.

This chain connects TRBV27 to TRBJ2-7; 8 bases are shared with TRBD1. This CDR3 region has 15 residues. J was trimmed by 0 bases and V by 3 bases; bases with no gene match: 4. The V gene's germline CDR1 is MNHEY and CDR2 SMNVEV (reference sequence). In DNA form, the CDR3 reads TGTGCCAGCAGTTTTCAGGGGGCTATCTCCTACGAGCAGTACTTC. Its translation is CASSFQGAISYEQYF.

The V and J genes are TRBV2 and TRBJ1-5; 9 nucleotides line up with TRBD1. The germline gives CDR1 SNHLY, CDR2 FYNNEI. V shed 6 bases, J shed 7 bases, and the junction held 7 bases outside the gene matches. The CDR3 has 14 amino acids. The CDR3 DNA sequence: TGTGCCAGCAGGGCCGGGACAGGGTTGCAGCCCCAGCATTTT. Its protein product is CASRAGTGLQPQHF.

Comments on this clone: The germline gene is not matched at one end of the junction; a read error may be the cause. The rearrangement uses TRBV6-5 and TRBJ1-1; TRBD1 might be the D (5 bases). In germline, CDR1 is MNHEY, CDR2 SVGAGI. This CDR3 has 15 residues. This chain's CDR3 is CASSYSLGGNAEAFF. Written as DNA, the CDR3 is TGTGCCAGCAGTTACTCTTTGGGGGGGAACGCTGAAGCTTTCTTT.

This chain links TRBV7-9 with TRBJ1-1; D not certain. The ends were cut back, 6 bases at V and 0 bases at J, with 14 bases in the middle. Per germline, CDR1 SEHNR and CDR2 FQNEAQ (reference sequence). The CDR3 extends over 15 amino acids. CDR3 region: CASRGGLLMNTEAFF. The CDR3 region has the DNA TGTGCCAGCAGGGGCGGGCTGCTTATGAACACTGAAGCTTTCTTT. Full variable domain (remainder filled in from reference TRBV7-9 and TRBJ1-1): DTGVSQNPRHKITKRGQNVTFRCDPISEHNRLYWYRQTLGQGPEFLTYFQNEAQLEKSRLLSDRFSAERPKGSFSTLEIQRTEQGDSAMYLCASRGGLLMNTEAFFGQGTRLTVV.

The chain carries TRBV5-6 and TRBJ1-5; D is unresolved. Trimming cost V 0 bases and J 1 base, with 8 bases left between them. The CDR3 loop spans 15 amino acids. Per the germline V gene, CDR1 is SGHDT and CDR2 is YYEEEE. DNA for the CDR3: TGTGCCAGCAGCTTGGGTCACGGGAGCAATCAGCCCCAGCATTTT. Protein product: CASSLGHGSNQPQHF.

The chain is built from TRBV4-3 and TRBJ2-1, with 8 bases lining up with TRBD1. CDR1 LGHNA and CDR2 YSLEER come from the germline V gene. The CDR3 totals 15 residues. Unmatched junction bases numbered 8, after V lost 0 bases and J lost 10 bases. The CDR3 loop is CASSQDGVRTGEQFF. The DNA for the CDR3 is TGCGCCAGCAGCCAAGATGGGGTAAGGACAGGGGAGCAGTTCTTC.

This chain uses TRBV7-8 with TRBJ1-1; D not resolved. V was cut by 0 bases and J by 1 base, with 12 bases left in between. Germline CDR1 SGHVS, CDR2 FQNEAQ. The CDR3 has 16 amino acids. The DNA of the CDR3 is TGTGCCAGCAGCTTAGCCCGACCAGGACCGAACACTGAAGCTTTCTTT. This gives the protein CASSLARPGPNTEAFF.

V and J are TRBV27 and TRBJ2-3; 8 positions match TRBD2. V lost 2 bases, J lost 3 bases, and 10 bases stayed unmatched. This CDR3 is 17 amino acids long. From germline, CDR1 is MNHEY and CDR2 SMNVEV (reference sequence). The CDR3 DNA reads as TGTGCCAGCAGTTTAATAAACGTAGCGGGGTTTACAGATACGCAGTATTTT. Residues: CASSLINVAGFTDTQYF.

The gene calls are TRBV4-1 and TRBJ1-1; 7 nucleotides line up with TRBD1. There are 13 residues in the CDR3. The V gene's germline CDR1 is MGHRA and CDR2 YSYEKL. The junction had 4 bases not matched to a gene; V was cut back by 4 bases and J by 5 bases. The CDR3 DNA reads TGCGCCAGCAGCCCACAGGGGATTACTGAAGCTTTCTTT. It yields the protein CASSPQGITEAFF.

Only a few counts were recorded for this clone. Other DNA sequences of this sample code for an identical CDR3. Written as DNA, the CDR3 is TGTGCCAGCAGCCTAGACAGTAGCAATCAGCCCCAGCATTTT. Translation gives CASSLDSSNQPQHF. This sequence joins TRBV7-9 and TRBJ1-5; possibly TRBD1 for D (5 bases). Germline assignment: CDR1 SEHNR and CDR2 FQNEAQ (reference sequence). Trimming took off 5 bases at V and 0 bases at J, with 8 bases between the two ends. This CDR3 comprises 14 residues.

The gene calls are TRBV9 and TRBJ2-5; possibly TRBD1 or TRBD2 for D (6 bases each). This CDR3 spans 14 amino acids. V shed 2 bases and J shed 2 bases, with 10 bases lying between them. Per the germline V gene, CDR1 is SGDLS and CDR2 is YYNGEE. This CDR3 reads CASSVKGGQETQYF. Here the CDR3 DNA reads TGTGCCAGCAGCGTCAAAGGGGGGCAAGAGACCCAGTACTTC. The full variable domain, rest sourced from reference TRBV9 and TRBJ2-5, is DSGVTQTPKHLITATGQRVTLRCSPRSGDLSVYWYQQSLDQGLQFLIQYYNGEERAKGNILERFSAQQFPDLHSELNLSSLELGDSALYFCASSVKGGQETQYFGPGTRLLVL.